A selection of T cell receptor beta chains follows, all from one sample in a study of T cell repertoires in cytomegalovirus infection. From the reads, TCRdb called clonotypes with MiXCR, one entry per CDR3 protein. Here the sample spans about 900,000 distinct CDR3 sequences, about 33% being singletons. Their antigen targets remain unknown. The specimen comprised cultured CD8+ T cells from PBMCs, sampled from culture after CMV antigen stimulation. These TCRs come from a human donor in good health (CMV status not recorded). Some clones in this sample may be carry-over from other donors' samples. The CDR3 runs from the conserved cysteine through the conserved F or W. A D gene is named only where the DNA matches it firmly. Some rows mark clone size as missing; the rest say once, few, many or name a class of expanded clone.

J	size	D	V	DNA	CDR3
TRBJ1-1	-	-	TRBV5-6	TGTGCCAGCAGCTGGGGTACCACGGGGAGAAACACTGAAGCTTTCTTT	CASSWGTTGRNTEAFF
TRBJ2-1	-	TRBD1	TRBV15	TGTGCCACCAGCAGAGTCCGGGACAGGGATGACAATGAGCAGTTCTTC	CATSRVRDRDDNEQFF
TRBJ1-1	many	-	TRBV7-2	TGTGCCAGCAGCTTAGGGTTTTCAGAGTACACTGAAGCTTTCTTT	CASSLGFSEYTEAFF
TRBJ2-2	many	-	TRBV7-2	TGTGCCAGCAGCCTTCGGACGGTGAACACCGGGGAGCTGTTTTTT	CASSLRTVNTGELFF
TRBJ2-2	-	TRBD2	TRBV19	TGTGCCAGTAGTATGTGGCTAGCGGGGACCGGGGAGCTGTTTTTT	CASSMWLAGTGELFF
TRBJ1-1	few	-	TRBV6-1	TGTGCCAGCAGTGAAGCGGCGGGGAACACTGAAGCTTTCTTT	CASSEAAGNTEAFF
TRBJ1-2	-	TRBD1	TRBV7-9	TGTGCCAGCAGCGGGGGACAGGACTATGGCTACACCTTC	CASSGGQDYGYTF
TRBJ2-1	-	TRBD2	TRBV29-1	TGCAGCGGTATGAGGCTAGCGGGGGATTACGAGCAGTTCTTC	CSGMRLAGDYEQFF
TRBJ2-7	-	-	TRBV14	TGTGCCAGCAGCCACAAGCACAGGAGTTACGAGCAGTACTTC	CASSHKHRSYEQYF
TRBJ2-7	many	-	TRBV6-1	TGTGCCAGCAGTGAAGCCTCCGATACCGAGCAGTACTTC	CASSEASDTEQYF
TRBJ2-5	few	TRBD1	TRBV6-9	TGTGCCAGCATTATCGACCGGGACAGGGCTGCGGGGGAGACCCAGTACTTC	CASIIDRDRAAGETQYF
TRBJ2-3	-	TRBD1	TRBV9	TGTGCCAGCAGCGTAGCAGCAGGGGGATCAGGAGATACGCAGTATTTT	CASSVAAGGSGDTQYF
TRBJ2-4	many	-	TRBV7-6	TGTGCCAGCAGCTTAGTCGGAGGCCTAACCAAAAACATTCAGTACTTC	CASSLVGGLTKNIQYF
TRBJ1-2	-	-	TRBV12-3/TRBV12-4	TGTGCCAGCACCGTCGGCGGTTATGGCTACACCTTC	CASTVGGYGYTF
TRBJ2-3	few	-	TRBV7-9	TGTGCCAGCAGCTCCTGGGAGACAGATACGCAGTATTTT	CASSSWETDTQYF
TRBJ1-1	once	-	TRBV6-5	TGTGCCAGCAGTTCAACAGGTTCTCGGTTCTCGGAAGCTTTCTTT	CASSSTGSRFSEAFF
TRBJ1-3	once	-	TRBV15	TGTGCCACCAGCAGAGATCACGGCTCTGGAAACACCATATATTTT	CATSRDHGSGNTIYF
TRBJ2-1	many	-	TRBV7-6	TGTGCCAGCAGCCCAGGGCCGGGGGGCCCTTTTAATGAGCAGTTCTTC	CASSPGPGGPFNEQFF
TRBJ1-4	-	-	TRBV2	TGTGCCAGCAAGGTACAAAAACTGTTTTTT	CASKVQKLFF
TRBJ1-2	few	-	TRBV9	TGTGCCAGCAGCGCCCTCAAAGGCTACACCTTC	CASSALKGYTF
TRBJ2-2	many	TRBD2	TRBV7-2	TGTGCCAGCAGCTTAGGACTAGCGGGGGGCCGGAACACCGGGGAGCTGTTTTTT	CASSLGLAGGRNTGELFF
TRBJ1-6	-	-	TRBV4-1	TGTGCCAGCAGCCAATATCAGGGTTCACCCCTCCACTTT	CASSQYQGSPLHF
TRBJ2-1	-	-	TRBV29-1	TGCAGCGTTGATAGATCCAATGAGCAGTTCTTC	CSVDRSNEQFF
TRBJ2-1	-	-	TRBV11-2	TGTGCCAGCAGCTTAGCTATGGAGCAGTTCTTC	CASSLAMEQFF
TRBJ2-7	-	TRBD1	TRBV7-9	TGTGCCAGCAGCTTGGGACAGGGCCTCGAGCAGTACTTC	CASSLGQGLEQYF
TRBJ2-3	many	TRBD2	TRBV12-3/TRBV12-4	TGTGCCAGCAGCTTTATGGCGGGGGGGCCAACAGATACGCAGTATTTT	CASSFMAGGPTDTQYF
TRBJ1-2	-	-	TRBV27	TGTGCCAGCAGTTTATACCCCGGCTATGGCTACACCTTC	CASSLYPGYGYTF
TRBJ1-1	-	TRBD1	TRBV5-1	TGCGCCAGCGGCGAGGACAGGTTCGCTGAAGCTTTCTTT	CASGEDRFAEAFF
TRBJ1-2	-	-	TRBV19	TGTGCCAGTACCCCCACGGGTTATTATGGCTACACCTTC	CASTPTGYYGYTF
TRBJ2-1	few	TRBD2	TRBV27	TGTGCCAGCAGAACTAGCGGGGCCTCCTACAATGAGCAGTTCTTC	CASRTSGASYNEQFF
TRBJ1-2	many	-	TRBV27	TGTGCCAGCAGTTTATCGGACGCCGGGGGTGACTATGGCTACACCTTC	CASSLSDAGGDYGYTF